This T cell receptor beta chain is from a study of blood T cell repertoires in COVID-19. Study details: Samples taken during acute and convalescent COVID-19 were collected in the United States, Italy and Spain. T cells, B-cell-depleted T cells, or PBMCs provided the cDNA or gDNA that served as material.

This CDR3 has 13 residues. Germline CDR1 LGHNA, CDR2 YNFKEQ. Trimming stripped 5 bases from V and 3 bases from J, with 10 bases between. Original processing notes: Amplifying reference gene primers gave estimates of nucleated cell counts. Sequenced by immunoSEQ multiplex PCR; TCRdb stores in-frame clones only, minus some. V and J calls and clone size are given by that table; D and trimming were obtained from the DNA. The table includes some 73,000 clones, approximately 83% detected once. This clone was recorded only once. The V gene is TRBV4-2, the J gene TRBJ1-2; D call uncertain. Sequencing input: peripheral blood. The receptor's source is a human donor in a cohort sampled during active COVID-19. In nucleotides, the CDR3 is TGTGCCAGCAGCTCGACGGGATACTATGGCTACACCTTC. As protein: CASSSTGYYGYTF.